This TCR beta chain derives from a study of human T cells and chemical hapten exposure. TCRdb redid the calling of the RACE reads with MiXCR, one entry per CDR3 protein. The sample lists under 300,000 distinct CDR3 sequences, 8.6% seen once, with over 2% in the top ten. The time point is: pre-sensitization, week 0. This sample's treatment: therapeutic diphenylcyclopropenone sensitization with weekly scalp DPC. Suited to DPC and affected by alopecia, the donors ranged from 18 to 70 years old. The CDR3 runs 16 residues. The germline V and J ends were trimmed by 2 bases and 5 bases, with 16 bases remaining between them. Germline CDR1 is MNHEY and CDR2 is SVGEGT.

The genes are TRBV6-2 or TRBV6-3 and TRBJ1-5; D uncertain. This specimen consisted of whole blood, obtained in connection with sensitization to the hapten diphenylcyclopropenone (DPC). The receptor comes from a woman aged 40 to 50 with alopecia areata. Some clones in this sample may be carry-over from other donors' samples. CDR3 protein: CASSYAPSARDQPQHF. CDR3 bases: TGTGCCAGCAGTTACGCTCCAAGTGCCCGAGATCAGCCCCAGCATTTT.